A single T cell receptor beta chain is shown here with its context. Its antigen is currently unknown. This entry comes from a study of cytomegalovirus exposure and HLA in healthy donors. Study observations and caveats: The tendency of first-cohort TCR clusters to co-occur in the roughly 130 validation repertoires emerged from a later analysis. Associated with cytomegalovirus, according to the listing, were some 180 TCR beta chains. In vitro, a few CMV-associated chains proved specific for CMV antigens.

Germline CDR1 and CDR2: SGHTA and FQGTGA. Trimming took 0 bases from V and 1 from J; bases not matched to a gene: 5. The CDR3 consists of 17 residues. Separate from the approximately 670-subject first cohort was the roughly 120-subject validation cohort, to which the donors belonged. Sequenced by immunoSEQ multiplex PCR; TCRdb stores in-frame clones only, minus some. The table records 90,000 or so clones, about 85% of them present only once. Sequencing used PBMCs. The chain links TRBV7-3 to TRBJ2-2, with 7 bases lining up with TRBD2. The sequence was collected from a man aged 18 to 35 in good health and CMV-seropositive. In DNA, the CDR3 is TGTGCCAGCAGCTTAACCATGGGGACTATGAACACCGGGGAGCTGTTTTTT. It translates to CASSLTMGTMNTGELFF.